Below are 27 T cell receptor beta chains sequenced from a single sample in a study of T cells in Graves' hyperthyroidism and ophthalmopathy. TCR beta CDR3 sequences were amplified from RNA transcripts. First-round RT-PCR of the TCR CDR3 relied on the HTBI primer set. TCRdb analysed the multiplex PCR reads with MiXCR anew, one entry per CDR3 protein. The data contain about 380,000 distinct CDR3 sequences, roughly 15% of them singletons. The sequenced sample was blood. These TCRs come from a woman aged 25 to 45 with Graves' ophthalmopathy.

The CDR3 is CSASRQSNTEAFF. CDR3 bases: TGCAGTGCTAGTCGTCAGTCGAACACTGAAGCTTTCTTT. J is TRBJ1-1 and V is TRBV20-1; D is unclear. V was cut by 3 bases and J by 1 base, with 9 bases left in between. This CDR3 spans 13 amino acids. Germline CDR1 and CDR2: DFQATT and SNEGSKA (reference sequence).

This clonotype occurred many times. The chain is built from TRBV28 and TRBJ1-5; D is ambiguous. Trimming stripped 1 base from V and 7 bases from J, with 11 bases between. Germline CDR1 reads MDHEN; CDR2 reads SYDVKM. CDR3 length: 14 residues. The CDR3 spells CASSLLAGLQPQHF. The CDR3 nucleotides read TGTGCCAGCAGTTTATTGGCAGGTTTACAGCCCCAGCATTTT.

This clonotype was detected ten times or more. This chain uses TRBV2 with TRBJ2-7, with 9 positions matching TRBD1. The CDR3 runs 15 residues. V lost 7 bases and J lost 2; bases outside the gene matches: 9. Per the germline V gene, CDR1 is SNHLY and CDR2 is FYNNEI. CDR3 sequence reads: CASTENRTGAYEQYF. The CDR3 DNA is TGTGCCAGCACCGAAAATAGGACAGGGGCCTACGAGCAGTACTTC.

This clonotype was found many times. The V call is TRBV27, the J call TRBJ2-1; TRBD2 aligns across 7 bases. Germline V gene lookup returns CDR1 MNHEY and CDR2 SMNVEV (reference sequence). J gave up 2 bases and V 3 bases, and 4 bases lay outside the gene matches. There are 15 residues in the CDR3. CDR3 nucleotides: TGTGCCAGCAGTTTGGGGGACTACACCTACAATGAGCAGTTCTTC. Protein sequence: CASSLGDYTYNEQFF.

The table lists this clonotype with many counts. As DNA, the CDR3 is TGTGCCAGCAGTTTACTAGCGGGGGGCGAGCAGTACTTC. This gives the protein CASSLLAGGEQYF. The V gene is TRBV12-3 or TRBV12-4, the J gene TRBJ2-7; 11 bases fit TRBD2. The CDR3 has 13 residues. V was clipped by 2 bases and J by 6 bases; unmatched bases: 0.

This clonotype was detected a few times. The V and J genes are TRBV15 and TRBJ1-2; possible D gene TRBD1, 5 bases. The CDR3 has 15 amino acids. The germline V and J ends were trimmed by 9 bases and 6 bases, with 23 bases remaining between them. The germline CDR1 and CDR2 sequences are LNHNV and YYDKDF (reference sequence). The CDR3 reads CATNRFPLVLDGYTF. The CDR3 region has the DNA TGTGCCACTAACAGGTTCCCCCTGGTTTTGGATGGCTACACCTTC.

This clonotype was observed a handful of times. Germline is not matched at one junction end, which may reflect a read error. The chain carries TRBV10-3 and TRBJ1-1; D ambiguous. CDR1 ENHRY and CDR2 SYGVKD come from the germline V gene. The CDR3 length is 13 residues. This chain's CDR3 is CAIRNATQAEAFF. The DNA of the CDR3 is TGTGCCATCAGGAACGCCACCCAGGCTGAGGCTTTCTTT.

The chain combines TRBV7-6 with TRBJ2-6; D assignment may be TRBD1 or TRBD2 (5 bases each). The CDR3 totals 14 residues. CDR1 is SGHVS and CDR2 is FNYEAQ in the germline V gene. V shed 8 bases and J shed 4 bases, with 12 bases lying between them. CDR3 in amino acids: CASANGAGANVLTF. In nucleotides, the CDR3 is TGTGCCAGCGCAAACGGGGCCGGGGCCAACGTCCTGACTTTC. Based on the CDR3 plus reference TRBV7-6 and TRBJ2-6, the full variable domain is GAGVSQSPRYKVTKRGQDVALRCDPISGHVSLYWYRQALGQGPEFLTYFNYEAQQDKSGLPNDRFSAERPEGSISTLTIQRTEQRDSAMYRCASANGAGANVLTFGAGSRLTVL.

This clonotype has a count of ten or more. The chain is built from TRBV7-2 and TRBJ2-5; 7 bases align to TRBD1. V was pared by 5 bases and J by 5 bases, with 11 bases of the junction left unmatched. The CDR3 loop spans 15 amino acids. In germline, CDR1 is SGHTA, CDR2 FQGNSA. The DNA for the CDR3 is TGTGCCAGCAGCCCTAGACAGGGCGAAAGGGAGACCCAGTACTTC. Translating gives CASSPRQGERETQYF.

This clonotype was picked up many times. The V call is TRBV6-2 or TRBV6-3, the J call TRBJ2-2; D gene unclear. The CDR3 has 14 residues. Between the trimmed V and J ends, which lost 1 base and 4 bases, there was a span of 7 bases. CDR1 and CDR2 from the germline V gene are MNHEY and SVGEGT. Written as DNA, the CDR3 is TGTGCCAGCAGTTACTTACACTCCACCGGGGAGCTGTTTTTT. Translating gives CASSYLHSTGELFF.

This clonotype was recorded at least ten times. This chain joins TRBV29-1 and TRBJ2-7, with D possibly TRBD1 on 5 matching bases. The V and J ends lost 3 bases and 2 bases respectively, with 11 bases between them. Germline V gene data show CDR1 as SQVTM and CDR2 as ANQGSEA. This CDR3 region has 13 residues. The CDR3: CSVEGRDTYEQYF. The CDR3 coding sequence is TGCAGCGTTGAGGGCAGGGATACCTACGAGCAGTACTTC.

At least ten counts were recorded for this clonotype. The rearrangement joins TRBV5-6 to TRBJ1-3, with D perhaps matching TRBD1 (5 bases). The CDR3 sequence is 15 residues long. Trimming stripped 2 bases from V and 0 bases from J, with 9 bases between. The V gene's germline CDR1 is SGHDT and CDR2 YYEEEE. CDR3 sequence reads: CASSLQAFSGNTIYF. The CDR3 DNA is TGTGCCAGCAGCTTACAGGCCTTCTCTGGAAACACCATATATTTT.

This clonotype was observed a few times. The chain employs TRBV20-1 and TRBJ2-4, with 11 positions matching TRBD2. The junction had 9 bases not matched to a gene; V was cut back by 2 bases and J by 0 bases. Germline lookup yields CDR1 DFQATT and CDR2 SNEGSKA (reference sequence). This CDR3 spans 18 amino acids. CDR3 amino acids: CSARWGLAGGIAKNIQYF. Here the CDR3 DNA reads TGCAGTGCTAGATGGGGGCTAGCGGGGGGCATAGCCAAAAACATTCAGTACTTC.

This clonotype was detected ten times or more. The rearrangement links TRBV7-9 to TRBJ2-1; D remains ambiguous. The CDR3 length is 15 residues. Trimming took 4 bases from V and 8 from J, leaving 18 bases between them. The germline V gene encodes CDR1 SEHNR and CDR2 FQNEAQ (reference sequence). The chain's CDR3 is CASSSTMEPFDEQFF. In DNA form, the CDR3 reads TGTGCCAGCAGCTCTACAATGGAACCATTCGATGAGCAGTTCTTC.

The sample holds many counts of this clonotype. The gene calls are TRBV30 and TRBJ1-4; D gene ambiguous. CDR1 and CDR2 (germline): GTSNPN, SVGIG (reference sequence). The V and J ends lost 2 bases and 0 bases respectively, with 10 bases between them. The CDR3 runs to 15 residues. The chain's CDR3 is CAWSSAATTNEKLFF. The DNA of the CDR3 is TGTGCCTGGAGTTCGGCAGCTACAACTAATGAAAAACTGTTTTTT.

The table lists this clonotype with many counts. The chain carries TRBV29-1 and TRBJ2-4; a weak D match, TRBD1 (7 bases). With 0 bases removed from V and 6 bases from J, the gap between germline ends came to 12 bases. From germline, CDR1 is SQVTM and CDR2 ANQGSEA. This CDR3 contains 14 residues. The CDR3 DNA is TGCAGCGTTGAAGATCGGAGGGGGCTAAACATTCAGTACTTC. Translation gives CSVEDRRGLNIQYF.

This CDR3 reads CASSEAKGSVWYNEQFF. CDR3 DNA sequence: TGTGCCAGCAGTGAAGCAAAGGGTAGCGTTTGGTACAATGAGCAGTTCTTC. The chain is built from TRBV6-1 and TRBJ2-1; TRBD2 is a possible D gene (5 bases). This CDR3 is built from 17 residues. Looked up from germline, CDR1 is MNHNS and CDR2 is SASEGT. Trimming took 0 bases from V and 4 from J, leaving 16 bases between them.

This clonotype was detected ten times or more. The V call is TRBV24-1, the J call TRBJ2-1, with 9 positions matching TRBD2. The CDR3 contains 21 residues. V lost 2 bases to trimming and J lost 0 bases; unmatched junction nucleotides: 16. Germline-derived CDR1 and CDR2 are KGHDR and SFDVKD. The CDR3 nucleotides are TGTGCCACCAGTGATTCCGTCGGGGGGCGGGGGGGCCCCAGCTCCTACAATGAGCAGTTCTTC. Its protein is CATSDSVGGRGGPSSYNEQFF.

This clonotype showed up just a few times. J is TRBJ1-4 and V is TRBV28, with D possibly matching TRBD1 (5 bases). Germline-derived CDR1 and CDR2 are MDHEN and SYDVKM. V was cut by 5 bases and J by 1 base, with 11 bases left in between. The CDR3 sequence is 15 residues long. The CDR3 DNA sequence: TGTGCCAGCAGTCCACACGGGGGAACTAATGAAAAACTGTTTTTT. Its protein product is CASSPHGGTNEKLFF. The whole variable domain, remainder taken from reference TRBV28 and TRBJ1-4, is DVKVTQSSRYLVKRTGEKVFLECVQDMDHENMFWYRQDPGLGLRLIYFSYDVKMKEKGDIPEGYSVSREKKERFSLILESASTNQTSMYLCASSPHGGTNEKLFFGSGTQLSVL.

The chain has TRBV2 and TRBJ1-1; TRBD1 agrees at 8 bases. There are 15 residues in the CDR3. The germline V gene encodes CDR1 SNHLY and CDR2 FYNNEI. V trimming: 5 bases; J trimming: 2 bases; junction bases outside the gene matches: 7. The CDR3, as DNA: TGTGCCAGCAGTCCAATAACAGGGGGAAACACTGAAGCTTTCTTT. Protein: CASSPITGGNTEAFF.

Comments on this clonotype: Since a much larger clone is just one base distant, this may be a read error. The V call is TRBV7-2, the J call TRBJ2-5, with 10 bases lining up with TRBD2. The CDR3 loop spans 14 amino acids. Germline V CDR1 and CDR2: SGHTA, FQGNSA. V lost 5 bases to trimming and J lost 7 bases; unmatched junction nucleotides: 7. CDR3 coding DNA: TGTGCCAGCAGCCCAGGACTAGCGGAAGGGACCCAGTACTTC. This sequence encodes CASSPGLAEGTQYF.

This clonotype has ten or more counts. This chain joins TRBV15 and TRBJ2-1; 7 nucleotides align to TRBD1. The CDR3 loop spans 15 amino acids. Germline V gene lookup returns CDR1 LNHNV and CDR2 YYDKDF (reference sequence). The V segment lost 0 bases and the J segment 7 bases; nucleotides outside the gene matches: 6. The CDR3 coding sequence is TGTGCCACCAGCAGAGATAGGGGGCGAGTGAATGAGCAGTTCTTC. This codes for CATSRDRGRVNEQFF.

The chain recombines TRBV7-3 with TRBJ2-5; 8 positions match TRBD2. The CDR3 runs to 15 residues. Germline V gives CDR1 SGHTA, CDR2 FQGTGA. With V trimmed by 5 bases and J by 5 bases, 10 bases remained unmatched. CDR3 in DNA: TGTGCCAGCAGCCCCCTTGCGGGGGGCTCGGAGACCCAGTACTTC. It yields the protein CASSPLAGGSETQYF.

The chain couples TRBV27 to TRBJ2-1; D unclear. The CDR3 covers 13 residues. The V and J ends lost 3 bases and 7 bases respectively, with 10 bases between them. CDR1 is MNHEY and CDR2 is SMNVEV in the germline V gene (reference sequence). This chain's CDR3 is CASSLDRSNEQFF. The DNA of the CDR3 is TGTGCCAGCAGTTTGGATCGGAGTAATGAGCAGTTCTTC.

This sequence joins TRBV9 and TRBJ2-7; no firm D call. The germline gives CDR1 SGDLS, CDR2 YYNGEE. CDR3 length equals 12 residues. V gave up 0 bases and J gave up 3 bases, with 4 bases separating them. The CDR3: CASSVDDYEQYF. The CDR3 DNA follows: TGTGCCAGCAGCGTAGACGACTACGAGCAGTACTTC.

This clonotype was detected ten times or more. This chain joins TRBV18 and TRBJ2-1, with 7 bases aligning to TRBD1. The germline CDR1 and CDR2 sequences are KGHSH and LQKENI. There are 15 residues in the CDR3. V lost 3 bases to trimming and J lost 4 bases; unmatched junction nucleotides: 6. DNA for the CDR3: TGTGCCAGCTCACCCGGGACAGAGGGGTACAATGAGCAGTTCTTC. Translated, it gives CASSPGTEGYNEQFF.

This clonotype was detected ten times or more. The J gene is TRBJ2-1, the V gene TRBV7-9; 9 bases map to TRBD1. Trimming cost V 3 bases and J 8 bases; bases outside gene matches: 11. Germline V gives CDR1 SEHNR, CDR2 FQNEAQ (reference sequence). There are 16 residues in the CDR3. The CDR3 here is CASSFGVGQGFDEQFF. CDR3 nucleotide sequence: TGTGCCAGCAGCTTTGGGGTGGGACAGGGTTTCGATGAGCAGTTCTTC.